A selection of T cell receptor beta chains follows, all from one sample in a study of blood T cells in healthy people across ages. Each CDR3 protein is one row after TCRdb ran MiXCR on the 5' RACE reads. The sample holds about 670,000 distinct CDR3 sequences, roughly half seen once. Sequencing input: blood. These TCRs come from a woman older than 75 in good health. Each CDR3 is given with its conserved first and last residue. A D gene is named only where the DNA matches it firmly. Only part of the rows carry a size: once, few, many, or a class if the clone is expanded.

- | 14 | many | TRBJ1-1 | TRBV12-3/TRBV12-4 | CASSPLLTTDEAFF | TGTGCCAGCAGTCCCCTCCTCACCACAGATGAAGCTTTCTTT
- | 13 | - | TRBJ2-1 | TRBV5-1 | CASSAGGYYEQFF | TGCGCCAGCAGCGCCGGTGGGTACTATGAGCAGTTCTTC
- | 14 | few | TRBJ1-5 | TRBV5-5 | CASSTGLGNQPQHF | TGTGCCAGCAGCACAGGGTTGGGCAATCAGCCCCAGCATTTT
TRBD2 | 18 | many | TRBJ2-4 | TRBV7-2 | CASSLGLAGESAKNIQYF | TGTGCCAGCAGCTTAGGCCTAGCGGGAGAGTCGGCCAAAAACATTCAGTACTTC
TRBD2 | 17 | many | TRBJ2-1 | TRBV11-3 | CASSPRTSGTFYNEQFF | TGTGCCAGCAGCCCTCGGACTAGCGGGACTTTCTACAATGAGCAGTTCTTC
- | 14 | - | TRBJ1-1 | TRBV12-3/TRBV12-4 | CASYIGSGVAEAFF | TGTGCCAGCTACATAGGAAGCGGAGTCGCTGAAGCTTTCTTT
- | 15 | once | TRBJ2-5 | TRBV4-2 | CASSLDLGQPETQYF | TGTGCCAGCAGCCTGGACTTGGGACAACCCGAGACCCAGTACTTC
TRBD1 | 15 | many | TRBJ2-5 | TRBV5-1 | CASSLLGQGTETQYF | TGCGCCAGCAGCTTGCTAGGACAGGGTACAGAGACCCAGTACTTC
TRBD2 | 15 | - | TRBJ2-5 | TRBV2 | CASSEQVSGSNEQYF | TGTGCCAGCAGTGAACAGGTTAGCGGGAGTAATGAGCAGTACTTC
TRBD2 | 16 | many | TRBJ2-3 | TRBV7-9 | CASRTYGLAGQDTQYF | TGTGCCAGCAGGACCTACGGACTAGCGGGGCAAGATACGCAGTATTTT
TRBD1 | 17 | - | TRBJ2-1 | TRBV24-1 | CATSAPVGGQGTNEQFF | TGTGCCACCAGTGCCCCCGTCGGGGGACAGGGAACAAATGAGCAGTTCTTC
TRBD2 | 16 | - | TRBJ2-3 | TRBV20-1 | CSAFPARGASTDTQYF | TGCAGTGCTTTCCCAGCGCGGGGGGCCAGCACAGATACGCAGTATTTT
TRBD2 | 18 | once | TRBJ2-1 | TRBV6-1 | CASSEWVSGLEPYNEQFF | TGTGCCAGCAGTGAATGGGTATCGGGACTAGAACCTTACAATGAGCAGTTCTTC
TRBD1 | 16 | many | TRBJ2-1 | TRBV4-1 | CASSAMVGGGHNEQFF | TGCGCCAGCAGCGCTATGGTAGGGGGCGGACACAATGAGCAGTTCTTC
- | 14 | - | TRBJ1-4 | TRBV20-1 | CSARGGLGNEKLFF | TGCAGTGCCCGAGGGGGGCTGGGGAATGAAAAACTGTTTTTT
- | 13 | few | TRBJ2-3 | TRBV7-2 | CASSLMTADTQYF | TGTGCCAGCAGCTTAATGACAGCAGATACGCAGTATTTT
TRBD1 | 13 | - | TRBJ2-7 | TRBV20-1 | CSAPRQGTYEQYF | TGCAGTGCTCCGAGACAGGGGACCTACGAGCAGTACTTC
- | 15 | few | TRBJ1-4 | TRBV12-3/TRBV12-4 | CASSPSDPRGEKLFF | TGTGCCAGCAGCCCAAGTGATCCTCGCGGTGAAAAACTGTTTTTT
TRBD1 | 17 | few | TRBJ2-2 | TRBV7-3 | CASSLAPTGGRDGELFF | TGTGCCAGCAGCTTGGCCCCCACAGGGGGCAGGGACGGGGAGCTGTTTTTT
- | 13 | - | TRBJ2-1 | TRBV14 | CASSRSIRGEQFF | TGTGCCAGCAGCCGAAGTATAAGGGGTGAGCAGTTCTTC
- | 13 | - | TRBJ1-5 | TRBV2 | CASVAAGNQPQHF | TGTGCCAGCGTAGCGGCGGGCAATCAGCCCCAGCATTTT
- | 12 | once | TRBJ1-1 | TRBV5-1 | CASSLAGEDPFF | TGCGCCAGCAGCTTGGCAGGGGAGGATCCTTTCTTT
- | 15 | many | TRBJ2-7 | TRBV29-1 | CSVIGQDLRSYEQYF | TGCAGCGTGATTGGACAAGACCTACGTTCCTACGAGCAGTACTTC
- | 16 | - | TRBJ2-7 | TRBV4-1 | CASSQPSGGVSYEQYF | TGCGCCAGCAGCCAACCATCGGGCGGGGTTTCCTACGAGCAGTACTTC
- | 16 | few | TRBJ2-1 | TRBV27 | CASSLSPRRSYNEQFF | TGTGCCAGCAGTTTATCGCCCCGACGCTCCTACAATGAGCAGTTCTTC
TRBD2 | 18 | - | TRBJ2-1 | TRBV19 | CASKGVRGLAGGRNEQFF | TGTGCCAGTAAAGGGGTGAGGGGACTAGCGGGAGGTCGGAATGAGCAGTTCTTC